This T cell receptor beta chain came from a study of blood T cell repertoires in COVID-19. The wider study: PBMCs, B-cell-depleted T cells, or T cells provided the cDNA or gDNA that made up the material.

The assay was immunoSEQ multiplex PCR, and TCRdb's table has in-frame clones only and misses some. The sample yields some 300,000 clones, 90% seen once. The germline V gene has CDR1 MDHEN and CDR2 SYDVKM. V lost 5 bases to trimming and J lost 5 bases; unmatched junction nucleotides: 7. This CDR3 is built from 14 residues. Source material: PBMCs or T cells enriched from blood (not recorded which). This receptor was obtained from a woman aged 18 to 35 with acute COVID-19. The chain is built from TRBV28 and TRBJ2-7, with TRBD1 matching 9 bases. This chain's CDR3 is CASSRRTGDDEQYF. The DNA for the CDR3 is TGTGCCAGCAGTCGCCGGACAGGGGACGACGAGCAGTACTTC.